This T cell receptor beta chain comes out of a study of vaccination and CD4 T cells after COVID-19. With the Oncomine TCR Beta short-read assay, DNA from cultured CD4+ T cells was sequenced. TCRdb passed the PCR reads through MiXCR, listing each CDR3 protein once. The sample shows more than 15,000 distinct CDR3 sequences, over 45% of them seen only once. This clonotype showed up just a few times. Its cognate antigen is unknown. This sample's treatment: approximately 9-day PBMC culture with coronavirus spike peptide pools or control peptides (ViraFEST assay). With peptide pools, ViraFEST first expanded antigen-specific T cells and afterwards sequenced their TCRs. Before Alpha, Beta and Delta appeared in the US, convalescents tested positive (March–late 2020). The CDR3 is made up of 16 amino acids. V was cut by 3 bases and J by 3 bases, with 18 bases left in between. CDR1 and CDR2 from the germline V gene are GTSNPN and SVGIG (reference sequence).

Regarding the study as a whole: Median roughly 86% of reactive clones detected in convalescent patients emerged only post-vaccination.

The source material was cultured CD4+ T cells from blood. The chain uses TRBV30 and TRBJ1-5; tentatively, D is TRBD1 (6 bases). The sequence derives from a human donor with COVID-19. Written as DNA, the CDR3 is TGTGCCTGGAGCCAATACACCGGGACAAACAATCAGCCCCAGCATTTT. Protein sequence: CAWSQYTGTNNQPQHF.